Below, 10 T cell receptor beta chains from the same sample are listed, as sequenced in a study of T cell responses to AZD1222 COVID-19 vaccine. The protocol was immunoSEQ multiplex PCR, while the TCRdb copy is restricted to in-frame clones and leaves out a portion. The sample lists about 66,000 clones, roughly 90% occurring once. Here the sequenced sample was peripheral blood, taken on day 0 of AZD1222 vaccination. Receptors were obtained from an adult in good health.

The genes are TRBV27 and TRBJ1-1, with 8 bases matching TRBD1. In germline, CDR1 is MNHEY, CDR2 SMNVEV (reference sequence). With V trimmed by 6 bases and J by 1 base, 4 bases remained unmatched. The CDR3 runs 14 residues. The CDR3 DNA reads TGTGCCAGCAGGCGGGACAGGCCGAACACTGAAGCTTTCTTT. Amino acid sequence: CASRRDRPNTEAFF.

The chain is built from TRBV2 and TRBJ1-2, with unresolved D. This CDR3 is 15 amino acids long. The V end was cut by 2 bases, the J end by 5 bases, with 15 bases between. Germline V gene lookup returns CDR1 SNHLY and CDR2 FYNNEI. The CDR3 is CASSENPTTAYGYTF. DNA for the CDR3: TGTGCCAGCAGTGAAAACCCAACCACGGCTTATGGCTACACCTTC.

V gene TRBV5-1 combines with J gene TRBJ2-7; a possible D gene is TRBD1 (5 bases). There are 13 residues in the CDR3. Germline values: CDR1 SGHRS, CDR2 YFSETQ. Trimming took 4 bases from V and 1 from J, leaving 9 bases between them. CDR3 in amino acids: CASSPDSSYEQYF. DNA for the CDR3: TGCGCCAGCAGCCCCGACAGTTCCTACGAGCAGTACTTC.

The chain joins TRBV5-4 to TRBJ2-5, with TRBD1 matching over 7 bases. The CDR3 length is 16 residues. The germline gives CDR1 SGHNT, CDR2 YYREEE (reference sequence). The J segment lost 2 bases and the V segment lost 4 bases, leaving 11 bases of the junction unmatched. CDR3 sequence (DNA): TGTGCCAGCAGCGCCGTGTCGAGGGGGCGGCAAGAGACCCAGTACTTC. Translation gives CASSAVSRGRQETQYF.

V and J are TRBV9 and TRBJ2-7; tentatively, D is TRBD2 (6 bases). The V and J ends lost 0 bases and 1 base respectively, with 8 bases between them. This CDR3 spans 14 amino acids. The germline V gene encodes CDR1 SGDLS and CDR2 YYNGEE. The chain's CDR3 is CASSVASGSYEQYF. CDR3 nucleotides: TGTGCCAGCAGCGTAGCCAGCGGGTCCTACGAGCAGTACTTC. Based on the CDR3 plus reference TRBV9 and TRBJ2-7, the full variable domain is DSGVTQTPKHLITATGQRVTLRCSPRSGDLSVYWYQQSLDQGLQFLIQYYNGEERAKGNILERFSAQQFPDLHSELNLSSLELGDSALYFCASSVASGSYEQYFGPGTRLTVT.

This chain links TRBV6-2 or TRBV6-3 with TRBJ2-3; 7 bases fit TRBD2. The CDR3 totals 16 residues. The J segment lost 2 bases and the V segment lost 3 bases, leaving 8 bases of the junction unmatched. Germline V gene sequence: CDR1 MNHEY, CDR2 SVGEGT. The CDR3 here is CASSYNHGRYTDTQYF. CDR3 bases: TGTGCCAGCAGTTATAACCACGGGAGGTACACAGATACGCAGTATTTT.

The gene calls are TRBV19 and TRBJ2-7; TRBD2 aligns across 7 bases. Germline assignment: CDR1 LNHDA and CDR2 SQIVND (reference sequence). With V trimmed by 5 bases and J by 3 bases, 4 bases remained unmatched. The CDR3 has 13 residues. CDR3 in DNA: TGTGCCAGTAGTTATGCGGGGGACTACGAGCAGTACTTC. Its protein product is CASSYAGDYEQYF.

J is TRBJ1-3 and V is TRBV6-4; 7 bases match TRBD1. Germline-derived CDR1 and CDR2 are MRHNA and SNTAGT. This CDR3 spans 20 amino acids. J was trimmed by 0 bases and V by 0 bases; bases with no gene match: 14. CDR3 amino acids: CASSDSNDRAFNFSGNTIYF. CDR3 sequence (DNA): TGTGCCAGCAGTGACTCGAACGACAGGGCATTTAACTTCTCTGGAAACACCATATATTTT.

Only one count was recorded for this clone. V usage is TRBV6-4 and J usage is TRBJ1-1, with TRBD1 matching over 9 bases. Losses at the gene ends were 3 bases for V and 5 bases for J; bases not matched to a gene: 4. Germline CDR1 is MRHNA and CDR2 is SNTAGT. CDR3 length equals 14 residues. CDR3 amino acids: CASSESGQGTEAFF. CDR3 coding DNA: TGTGCCAGCAGTGAAAGTGGACAGGGGACTGAAGCTTTCTTT.

The chain is built from TRBV4-2 and TRBJ2-7; tentative D call: TRBD2 (5 bases). Germline values: CDR1 LGHNA, CDR2 YNFKEQ. V was pared by 0 bases and J by 5 bases, with 8 bases between. The CDR3 extends over 13 amino acids. CDR3 amino acids: CASSQDEGNEQYF. In DNA, the CDR3 is TGTGCCAGCAGCCAAGATGAGGGAAACGAGCAGTACTTC.